This T cell receptor beta chain was identified in a study of shared clonotypes between healthy human individuals. Study-level information: The composition of the donors was a couple of women and a few men aged 18 to 49.

The assay used deep level. Using immunoSEQ multiplex PCR, the repertoire was profiled, and TCRdb retains in-frame clones only, with some absent. The sample comprises nearly 500,000 clones, 76% of which are singletons, and 10% to 15% rests with the top ten. There are 13 residues in the CDR3. Germline CDR1 reads MRHNA; CDR2 reads SNTAGT. The V end lost 4 bases, the J end lost 5 bases, and 9 bases lay between the germline ends. Donors comprised healthy HIV-negative adults lacking recent acute infections or vaccinations. This clone was seen a few times. Other DNA sequences from this sample encode an identical CDR3 as well.

This sequence was found in a woman between 40 and 50 years old in good health. Some clones in this sample may be carry-over from other donors' samples. The sample comprised PBMCs. This rearrangement joins TRBV6-4 to TRBJ2-1, with a weak D call TRBD1 (6 bases). CDR3: CASSGQENNEQFF. CDR3 DNA sequence: TGTGCCAGCAGTGGACAGGAAAACAATGAGCAGTTCTTC.